A selection of T cell receptor beta chains follows, all from one sample in a study of T cell changes during pregnancy in multiple sclerosis. Data came from immunoSEQ multiplex PCR; TCRdb stores just in-frame clones and leaves some out. This sample has 90,000 to 120,000 clones, with around 93% found just once. The sequencing here drew on peripheral blood, taken in the third trimester of pregnancy. The receptors derive from a female donor in good health, enrolled as a control in a pregnancy study. Each CDR3 is given with its conserved first and last residue. The order of the fields is V gene, clone size, J gene, CDR3 protein. The listing skips clone size in some rows; elsewhere it reads once, few, many or a size class.

TRBV19	NA	TRBJ2-6	CASSSTGSGANVLTF
TRBV27	many	TRBJ2-7	CASSLLSGAEQYF
TRBV2	NA	TRBJ1-3	CASSQVSGNTIYF
TRBV5-4	NA	TRBJ2-5	CASSLGSGAIQETQYF
TRBV9	NA	TRBJ1-3	CASRRGGGNTIYF
TRBV19	NA	TRBJ1-2	CASSAGGAGYTF
TRBV11-2	NA	TRBJ1-1	CASSSRVQGDGSNTEAFF
TRBV19	NA	TRBJ1-5	CASSTDRGYDQPQHF
TRBV10-3	NA	TRBJ1-1	CAISEISHTEAFF
TRBV7-2	NA	TRBJ2-7	CASSRSSYEQYF
TRBV10-3	NA	TRBJ2-3	CAISESSWAGADTQYF
TRBV19	NA	TRBJ1-1	CARYTRGAEAFF
TRBV5-8	NA	TRBJ2-1	CATYRDYNEQFF